One and the same sample provided the 14 T cell receptor beta chains below, sequenced in a study of PD-1 blockade in classical Hodgkin lymphoma (dated by TCRdb to the early 2020s). The library was obtained by the immunoSEQ multiplex PCR assay. Imported from immuneACCESS, the table was reduced by TCRdb to in-frame sequences with V and J called. These copies leave out some clones; in studies compared against another copy, an unresolved V gene accounts for under half, and the cause of the remainder is not known. This sample gives tens of thousands of clones in total; 60% to 70% of them show up just once. Around 3% of the sample is in the top ten clones. The time point label of this sample denotes: cycle 4 day 1 (C4D1), after 5 to 7 weeks of nivolumab. Relapse after autologous stem cell transplantation had occurred in all trial patients, and cohorts A, B and C were distinguished by prior brentuximab vedotin exposure.

The specimen comprised peripheral blood mononuclear cells (PBMCs), sampled before the fourth cycle of nivolumab. These receptor sequences come from a human donor with classical Hodgkin lymphoma.

This chain links TRBV13 with TRBJ1-5; D not certain. The CDR3 totals 15 residues. Germline loops: CDR1 PRHDT, CDR2 FYEKMQ (reference sequence). V was cut by 0 bases and J by 13 bases, with 19 bases left in between. CDR3 DNA: TGTGCCAGCAGCTTAGGCGGCCCCTCCGCCAGGATTCAGCATTTT. Amino acid sequence: CASSLGGPSARIQHF. Looking up the rest from reference TRBV13 and TRBJ1-5 gives the full variable domain: AAGVIQSPRHLIKEKRETATLKCYPIPRHDTVYWYQQGPGQDPQFLISFYEKMQSDKGSIPDRFSAQQFSDYHSELNMSSLELGDSALYFCASSLGGPSARIQHFGDGTRLSIL.

The V gene is TRBV5-4, the J gene TRBJ1-2; 10 nucleotides align to TRBD1. CDR1 is SGHNT and CDR2 is YYREEE in the germline V gene (reference sequence). This CDR3 has 15 residues. V gave up 4 bases and J gave up 4 bases; unmatched junction bases: 7. The CDR3: CASSMDRGAFYGYTF. CDR3 bases: TGTGCCAGCAGCATGGACAGGGGGGCCTTCTATGGCTACACCTTC.

The rearrangement joins TRBV4-2 to TRBJ1-2, with no clear D. Germline assignment: CDR1 LGHNA and CDR2 YNFKEQ. Trimming stripped 4 bases from V and 4 bases from J, with 10 bases between. The CDR3 is 13 amino acids. The CDR3 nucleotides read TGTGCCAGCAGCCCGGGTCCCCCCTATGGCTACACCTTC. This codes for CASSPGPPYGYTF.

CDR3 nucleotides: TGTGCCTGGATAGGACTAGCGGGCACAGATACGCAGTATTTT. The encoded protein is CAWIGLAGTDTQYF. This chain uses TRBV30 with TRBJ2-3; TRBD2 matches 10 bases. In germline, CDR1 is GTSNPN, CDR2 SVGIG (reference sequence). The CDR3 extends over 14 amino acids. The trim removed 4 bases at V and 1 base at J, leaving 2 bases unmatched.

The chain uses TRBV9 and TRBJ2-7; TRBD1 aligns across 8 bases. Germline V gene data show CDR1 as SGDLS and CDR2 as YYNGEE. The CDR3 contains 14 residues. Germline trimming cut 3 bases from V and 7 bases from J; bases unmatched to any gene: 9. CDR3 nucleotide sequence: TGTGCCAGCAGCGGGCGGACAGGGAAGGGTGAGCAGTACTTC. Translated, it gives CASSGRTGKGEQYF. Full variable domain (rest looked up from reference TRBV9 and TRBJ2-7): DSGVTQTPKHLITATGQRVTLRCSPRSGDLSVYWYQQSLDQGLQFLIQYYNGEERAKGNILERFSAQQFPDLHSELNLSSLELGDSALYFCASSGRTGKGEQYFGPGTRLTVT.

V gene TRBV7-2 combines with J gene TRBJ2-7, with TRBD1 matching over 8 bases. Unmatched junction bases numbered 5, after V lost 1 base and J lost 0 bases. Germline V gene sequence: CDR1 SGHTA, CDR2 FQGNSA. The CDR3 runs 16 residues. Here the CDR3 reads CASSLVWTGSSYEQYF. DNA of the CDR3: TGTGCCAGCAGCTTAGTATGGACAGGGAGCTCCTACGAGCAGTACTTC.

The J gene is TRBJ2-7, the V gene TRBV28, with 7 bases matching TRBD1. V gave up 6 bases and J gave up 0 bases; unmatched junction bases: 8. CDR1 and CDR2 (germline): MDHEN, SYDVKM. This CDR3 region has 15 residues. The CDR3 sequence: CASRQTGRSSYEQYF. CDR3 nucleotides: TGTGCCAGCAGACAGACAGGGCGAAGCTCCTACGAGCAGTACTTC.

This clone has a handful of counts. J is TRBJ2-5 and V is TRBV6-5; 8 positions match TRBD1. Germline values: CDR1 MNHEY, CDR2 SVGAGI. J lost 5 bases, V lost 0 bases, and 5 bases had no gene match. The CDR3 runs 15 residues. The CDR3: CASSYSTGARETQYF. The CDR3 nucleotides read TGTGCCAGCAGTTACTCGACAGGGGCGCGGGAGACCCAGTACTTC.

The chain couples TRBV19 to TRBJ1-1, with 7 bases identical to TRBD1. CDR1 and CDR2 (germline): LNHDA, SQIVND (reference sequence). With V trimmed by 5 bases and J by 4 bases, 7 bases remained unmatched. The CDR3 is 14 residues long. This chain's CDR3 is CASSPGAGGTEAFF. CDR3 coding DNA: TGTGCCAGTAGTCCAGGGGCAGGGGGCACTGAAGCTTTCTTT. The variable domain in full, with the rest retrieved from reference TRBV19 and TRBJ1-1, is DGGITQSPKYLFRKEGQNVTLSCEQNLNHDAMYWYRQDPGQGLRLIYYSQIVNDFQKGDIAEGYSVSREKKESFPLTVTSAQKNPTAFYLCASSPGAGGTEAFFGQGTRLTVV.

The rearrangement uses TRBV7-2 and TRBJ1-5; no reliable D call. The CDR3 contains 15 residues. V dropped 3 bases and J dropped 1 base, with 10 bases sitting between them. Germline V CDR1 and CDR2: SGHTA, FQGNSA. CDR3 nucleotide sequence: TGTGCCAGCAGCTTTTCGTCAACCAGCAATCAGCCCCAGCATTTT. It translates to CASSFSSTSNQPQHF.

This clone was found a few times. This chain uses TRBV5-8 with TRBJ2-5, with 7 bases lining up with TRBD1. V lost 10 bases to trimming and J lost 3 bases; unmatched junction nucleotides: 3. In germline, CDR1 is SGHTS, CDR2 YDEGEE. The CDR3 extends over 11 amino acids. The CDR3 DNA reads TGTGCCGGTGACAGGGAAGAGACCCAGTACTTC. Encoded protein: CAGDREETQYF.

The chain uses TRBV7-9 and TRBJ2-1, with 7 bases fitting TRBD2. V dropped 3 bases and J dropped 10; count of bases not matched to a gene: 9. Germline values: CDR1 SEHNR, CDR2 FQNEAQ (reference sequence). The CDR3 loop spans 14 amino acids. CDR3 sequence (DNA): TGTGCCAGCAGCTTGGAGTCCGCCGGGAGGGAGCAGTTCTTC. Its protein product is CASSLESAGREQFF.

This clone has a single count. The chain uses TRBV6-1 and TRBJ2-1; maybe TRBD2 (6 bases). There are 15 residues in the CDR3. Germline lookup yields CDR1 MNHNS and CDR2 SASEGT. With 7 bases removed from V and 5 bases from J, the gap between germline ends came to 18 bases. For the CDR3, the DNA is TGTGCCAGCATCGAAGTTGGAGGGCCCAACAATGAGCAGTTCTTC. It is translated as CASIEVGGPNNEQFF.

This clone turned up a few times. The chain uses TRBV5-8 and TRBJ1-1; 8 bases align to TRBD1. The germline CDR1 and CDR2 sequences are SGHTS and YDEGEE. Losses at the gene ends were 0 bases for V and 5 bases for J; bases not matched to a gene: 6. The CDR3 is 15 residues long. For the CDR3, the DNA is TGTGCCAGCAGCTTGGTCAGACAGGGGAATACTGAAGCTTTCTTT. It codes for CASSLVRQGNTEAFF.